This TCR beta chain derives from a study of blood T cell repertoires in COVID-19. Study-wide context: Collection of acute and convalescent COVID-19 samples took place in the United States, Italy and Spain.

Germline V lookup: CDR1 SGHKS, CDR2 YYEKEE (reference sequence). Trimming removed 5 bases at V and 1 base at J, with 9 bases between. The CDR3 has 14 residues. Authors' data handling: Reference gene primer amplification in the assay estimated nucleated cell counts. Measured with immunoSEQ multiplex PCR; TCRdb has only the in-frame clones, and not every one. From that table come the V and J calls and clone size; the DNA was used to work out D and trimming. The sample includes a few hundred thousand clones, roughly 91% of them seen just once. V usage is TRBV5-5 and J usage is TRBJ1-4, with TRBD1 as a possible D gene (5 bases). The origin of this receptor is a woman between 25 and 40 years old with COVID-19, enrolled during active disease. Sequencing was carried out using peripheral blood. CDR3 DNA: TGTGCCAGCAGTCCCCAGGGAACTAATGAAAAACTGTTTTTT. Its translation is CASSPQGTNEKLFF.